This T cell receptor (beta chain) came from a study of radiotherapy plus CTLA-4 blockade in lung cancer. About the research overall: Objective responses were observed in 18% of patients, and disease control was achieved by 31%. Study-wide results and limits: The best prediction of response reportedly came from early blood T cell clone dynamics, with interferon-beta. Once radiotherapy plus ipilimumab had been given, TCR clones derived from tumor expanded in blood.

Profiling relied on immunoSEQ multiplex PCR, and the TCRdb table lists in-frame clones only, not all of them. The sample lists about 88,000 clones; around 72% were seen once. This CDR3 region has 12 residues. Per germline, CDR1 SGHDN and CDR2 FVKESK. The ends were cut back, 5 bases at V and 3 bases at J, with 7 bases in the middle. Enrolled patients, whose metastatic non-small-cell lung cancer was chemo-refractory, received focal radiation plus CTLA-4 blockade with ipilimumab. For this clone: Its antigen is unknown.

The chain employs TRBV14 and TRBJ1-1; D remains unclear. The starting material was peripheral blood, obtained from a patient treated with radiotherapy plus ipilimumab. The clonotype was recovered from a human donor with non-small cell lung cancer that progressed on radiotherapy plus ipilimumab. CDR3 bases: TGTGCCAGCAGCTGGACTGACACTGAAGCTTTCTTT. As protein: CASSWTDTEAFF.